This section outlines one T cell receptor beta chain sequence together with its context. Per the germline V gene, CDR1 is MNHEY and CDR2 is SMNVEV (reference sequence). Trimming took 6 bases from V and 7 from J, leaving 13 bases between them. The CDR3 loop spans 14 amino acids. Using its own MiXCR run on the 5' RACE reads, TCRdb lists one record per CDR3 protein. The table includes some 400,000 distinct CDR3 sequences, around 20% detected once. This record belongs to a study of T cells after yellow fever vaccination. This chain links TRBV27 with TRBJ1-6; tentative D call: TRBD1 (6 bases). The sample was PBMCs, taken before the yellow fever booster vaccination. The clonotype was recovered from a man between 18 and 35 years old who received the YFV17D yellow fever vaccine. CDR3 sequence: CASSPTGINSPLHF. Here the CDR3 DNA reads TGTGCCAGCAGCCCAACAGGGATCAATTCACCCCTCCACTTT.